The clone carrying this T cell receptor beta chain was counted a few times. Its antigen is not known. What was sequenced were expressed TCRB transcripts, since all of the isolated RNA had been reverse transcribed. TCRdb's table, derived via immunoSEQ multiplex PCR, lists solely in-frame clones and lacks some. The sample contains hundreds of thousands of clones, roughly a sixth of which appear only once. By way of CD45RO/CCR7/CD25/CD127/CD95/CD27, the CD4+ regulatory, stem cell-like memory, central memory and naive cells were sorted. Sorted populations were all over 95% pure. From germline, CDR1 is LNHNV and CDR2 YYDKDF (reference sequence). With 0 bases clipped from V and 1 base from J, the junction kept 24 bases outside the gene matches. CDR3 length equals 24 residues. The data originate from a study of beta chain features in type 1 diabetes. Points from the study as a whole: Across patients, naive, central memory and Treg TCRB repertoires exhibited apparently greater similarity than was observed across healthy donors. TCRB CDR3s from Type 1 diabetes patients were moderately but significantly shorter in all four CD4+ subsets.

Sequences were obtained from naive CD4+ T cells from blood. The chain is built from TRBV15 and TRBJ2-6, with 7 bases that match TRBD1. The sequence derives from a man between 18 and 35 years old in good health. DNA of the CDR3: TGTGCCACCAGCAGAGATTTGGGGCGAGGACAGGCCTATTCGCTGTGGTCTGGGGCCAACGTCCTGACTTTC. Translating gives CATSRDLGRGQAYSLWSGANVLTF.